The rows below give T cell receptor beta chains drawn from one sample of a study of blood T cell repertoires in COVID-19. Assay: immunoSEQ multiplex PCR; the TCRdb copy retains only in-frame clones and omits some. The table shows 65,000 to 80,000 clones, with more than 70% occurring only once. Sequenced material: peripheral blood. Receptor source: a man aged 65 to 85 with active or convalescent COVID-19. Both conserved end residues are part of each CDR3. Fields, in order: J gene, clone size, D gene, V gene, CDR3 DNA, CDR3 protein. D genes are given only for firm matches. The size of a clone is reported for some rows only, either as once, few or many, or as a class for expanded clones.

>TRBJ1-4|once|.|TRBV19
TGTGCCAGTAGTATACCTACCGGGGGGCTTAATGAAAAACTGTTTTTT
CASSIPTGGLNEKLFF
>TRBJ2-5|.|TRBD2|TRBV19
TGTGCCAGTAGTATAGGTGGAGCGGGGGGGCAAGAGACCCAGTACTTC
CASSIGGAGGQETQYF
>TRBJ1-1|.|TRBD1|TRBV7-8
TGTGCCAGCAGCTCGGACAGGTTCGGGGGTGAAGCTTTCTTT
CASSSDRFGGEAFF
>TRBJ2-2|.|TRBD2|TRBV9
TGTGCCAGCAGCGTTTCGACTAGCGGGATCACCGGGGAGCTGTTTTTT
CASSVSTSGITGELFF
>TRBJ2-3|.|.|TRBV9
TGTGCCAGCAGCGTAGGGGTCCAGGGAAGGGTAACAGATACGCAGTATTTT
CASSVGVQGRVTDTQYF
>TRBJ2-2|.|.|TRBV5-6
TGTGCCAGCAGCGGAAGGGGAAACACCGGGGAGCTGTTTTTT
CASSGRGNTGELFF
>TRBJ2-7|once|TRBD1|TRBV27
TGTGCCAGCAGTTTAAGTGGGAACAGGGGCAGTGGGGAGCAGTACTTC
CASSLSGNRGSGEQYF
>TRBJ1-2|.|.|TRBV29-1
TGCAGCGTGGGGGAAACAGGGACCTATGGCTACACCTTC
CSVGETGTYGYTF
>TRBJ1-2|.|TRBD1|TRBV18
TGTGCCAGCTCGGGGGACAGGGAATTTGGCTACACCTTC
CASSGDREFGYTF
>TRBJ1-2|.|TRBD1|TRBV19
TGTGCCAGTAGTATCGACAGGGTTCAGGGCTCCACCTTC
CASSIDRVQGSTF
>TRBJ2-3|.|TRBD1|TRBV19
TGTGCCAGTAGTTTCTTCGGACAGGCCCGAAGAAACACAGATACGCAGTATTTT
CASSFFGQARRNTDTQYF
>TRBJ1-2|once|TRBD1|TRBV11-2
TGTGCCAGCAGCTTACAAACAGGGGCTCCAACTAGCTATGGCTACACCTTC
CASSLQTGAPTSYGYTF
>TRBJ2-7|once|TRBD1|TRBV5-4
TGTGCCAGCATCAAAGGGGGACAGGGGGCCGAGCAGTACTTC
CASIKGGQGAEQYF
>TRBJ2-5|once|TRBD2|TRBV11-2
TGTGCCAGCAGCTTAGGAGTTTTGGGAGGGGCAGAGACCCAGTACTTC
CASSLGVLGGAETQYF
>TRBJ1-2|.|.|TRBV6-5
TGTGCCAGCAGTTACTTTTACAGCAGATCTAACTATGGCTACACCTTC
CASSYFYSRSNYGYTF
>TRBJ2-1|.|TRBD2|TRBV28
TGTGCCAGCAGTTTGGACGCGGGAGAGGGTCGTGAGCAGTTCTTC
CASSLDAGEGREQFF
>TRBJ2-7|.|TRBD2|TRBV9
TGTGCCAGCAGCGTAGAAGTCGGGGGGGCGTACGAGCAGTACTTC
CASSVEVGGAYEQYF
>TRBJ2-5|.|.|TRBV15
TGTGCCACCAGCAGAGATGGGGCGACGGGAGAGACCCAGTACTTC
CATSRDGATGETQYF
>TRBJ1-2|.|.|TRBV19
TGTGCCAGTAGTCTGGACAGCCACTATGGCTACACCTTC
CASSLDSHYGYTF
>TRBJ1-5|.|.|TRBV4-1
TGCGCCAGCAGCCAGCAGGGTCGCGGCAGGGATGGTCAGCCCCAGCATTTT
CASSQQGRGRDGQPQHF
>TRBJ2-3|.|TRBD1|TRBV5-1
TGCGCCAGCAGCCGAACAGACAGGGGGCAGCGAGATACGCAGTATTTT
CASSRTDRGQRDTQYF
>TRBJ1-4|.|TRBD1|TRBV27
TGTGCCAGCAGTCACAGGGGTAAGGAAAAACTGTTTTTT
CASSHRGKEKLFF
>TRBJ2-5|.|.|TRBV23-1
TGCGCCAGCAGACCCGCGGTGGGCGGGGACCTTCAAGAGACCCAGTACTTC
CASRPAVGGDLQETQYF
>TRBJ2-7|.|TRBD2|TRBV3-1/TRBV3-2
TGTGCCAGCAGCCAAGTTTCGAGGGAGGGCGAGCAGTACTTC
CASSQVSREGEQYF
>TRBJ2-5|.|TRBD2|TRBV30
TGTGCCTGGAGCGGTAGCGGGAGGGCCTTAGCCGCGGGGGAGACCCAGTACTTC
CAWSGSGRALAAGETQYF
>TRBJ2-1|once|TRBD2|TRBV9
TGTGCCAGCAGCGTCAGCGGGAGCTCCTACAATGAGCAGTTCTTC
CASSVSGSSYNEQFF
>TRBJ2-1|.|TRBD2|TRBV18
TGTGCCAGCTCACCGGCGGCTGCCGGGAGGGAGCAGTTCTTC
CASSPAAAGREQFF
>TRBJ1-1|.|.|TRBV5-1
TGCGCCAGCAGCTTGAGGTCGGGGGGCACTGAAGCTTTCTTT
CASSLRSGGTEAFF
>TRBJ2-5|.|TRBD2|TRBV11-3
TGTGCCAGCAGCTCCCGGACTAGCGGGAGGGCCGGGGAGACCCAGTACTTC
CASSSRTSGRAGETQYF
>TRBJ1-2|.|TRBD1|TRBV27
TGTGCCAGCAGGGGAAGGACAGGTGGAAACTATGGCTACACCTTC
CASRGRTGGNYGYTF
>TRBJ2-1|.|TRBD1|TRBV6-5
TGTGCCAGCAGTTTCACCGGGACAGGGGTAAGGAATGAGCAGTTCTTC
CASSFTGTGVRNEQFF
>TRBJ1-1|.|.|TRBV19
TGTGCCAGTGGGGGGGGCGCTGAAGCTTTCTTT
CASGGGAEAFF
>TRBJ1-2|.|.|TRBV2
TGTGCCAGCAGTGGTGAGGGAAGGGATGGCTACACCTTC
CASSGEGRDGYTF
>TRBJ2-2|.|TRBD2|TRBV5-1
TGCGCCAGCAGCTTGACTAGCGGGATGGGGACCGGGGAGCTGTTTTTT
CASSLTSGMGTGELFF
>TRBJ1-2|.|.|TRBV7-9
TGTGCCAGCAGCTTATGGGACATTTCTGGCTACACCTTC
CASSLWDISGYTF
>TRBJ2-2|.|TRBD2|TRBV5-6
TGTGCCAGCAGCTTGCCTAGCGGGATTAACACCGGGGAGCTGTTTTTT
CASSLPSGINTGELFF
>TRBJ2-5|.|TRBD2|TRBV2
TGTGCCAGCAGTGAGTCTAGCGGGTTGGGGGAGTACTTC
CASSESSGLGEYF
>TRBJ2-3|.|.|TRBV5-1
TGCGCCAGCACCACCGGGGGCACAGATACGCAGTATTTT
CASTTGGTDTQYF
>TRBJ2-7|.|.|TRBV28
TGTGCCAGCAGTTTATCGGGTTCCCACTCCTACGAGCAGTACTTC
CASSLSGSHSYEQYF
>TRBJ1-2|.|.|TRBV5-6
TGTGCCAGCAGCGAAATTTCGACAGGTGACTATGGCTACACCTTC
CASSEISTGDYGYTF
>TRBJ2-3|.|TRBD2|TRBV28
TGTGCCAGCAGTCTTCCCGGGCTAGCGGGAGGGCAAGGGGATACGCAGTATTTT
CASSLPGLAGGQGDTQYF
>TRBJ2-2|.|.|TRBV5-1
TGCGCCAGCAGCCAGCAAGGCGGGGCCGGCACCGGGGAGCTGTTTTTT
CASSQQGGAGTGELFF
>TRBJ2-7|.|TRBD2|TRBV27
TGTGCCAGCAGTCTCCGGAGTAGCGGGGACTACGAGCAGTACTTC
CASSLRSSGDYEQYF
>TRBJ2-1|.|TRBD1|TRBV23-1
TGCGCCAGCAGCCTTTACGACAGGGGAAGGTGTGGTGAGCAGTTCTTC
CASSLYDRGRCGEQFF
>TRBJ2-5|few|.|TRBV24-1
TGTGCCACCAGTCAGGGCCCAGAGACCCAGTACTTC
CATSQGPETQYF
>TRBJ2-1|.|TRBD2|TRBV11-2
TGTGCCAGCAGCTTATCCCTCCGTCGCGGGAGCTCCTACAATGAGCAGTTCTTC
CASSLSLRRGSSYNEQFF
>TRBJ1-3|.|TRBD1|TRBV6-5
TGTGCCAGCAGGCAATTAGGGGGCTCCGGAAACACCATATATTTT
CASRQLGGSGNTIYF
>TRBJ1-3|.|.|TRBV10-2
TGCGCCAGCAGCCAGACAGGCTCTGGAAACACCATATATTTT
CASSQTGSGNTIYF
>TRBJ2-7|.|TRBD1|TRBV10-2
TGCGCCACCCGCAGGGGGCCATCCTACGAGCAGTACTTC
CATRRGPSYEQYF
>TRBJ1-6|.|TRBD1|TRBV4-1
TGCGCCAGCAGCCAAGATGGGGAACAGGGGACACCCCTCCACTTT
CASSQDGEQGTPLHF
>TRBJ2-5|.|TRBD2|TRBV6-1
TGTGCCAGCAGTGCAGCGGGGGGGTACCAAGAGACCCAGTACTTC
CASSAAGGYQETQYF
>TRBJ1-5|.|.|TRBV29-1
TGCAGCGTTGGACAAGGTTCGAATCAGCCCCAGCATTTT
CSVGQGSNQPQHF
>TRBJ1-1|.|TRBD1|TRBV30
TGTGCCTGGAGTGTAGGACAGGGCCTTCTTGAAGCTTTCTTT
CAWSVGQGLLEAFF
>TRBJ1-5|few|.|TRBV27
TGTGCCAGCAGTTTTCGGGGGGGATTGGGCAATCAGCCCCAGCATTTT
CASSFRGGLGNQPQHF